Listed here is a single T cell receptor (beta chain). This sample stems from a study of neoadjuvant anti-PD-1 for oral cavity cancer. Method: immunoSEQ multiplex PCR; TCRdb's copy keeps in-frame clones and lacks some. The table shows some 6,700 clones, with about 78% occurring only once. The origin of this receptor is a person aged 35-79 years with oral cavity squamous cell carcinoma. The sequencing used PBMCs, collected before nivolumab (anti-PD-1) treatment.

DNA of the CDR3: TGTGCCATCAGCGGACAGGAGAACACTGAAGCTTTCTTT. It translates to CAISGQENTEAFF. The rearrangement uses TRBV10-3 and TRBJ1-1; 7 bases line up with TRBD1. Germline V gene lookup returns CDR1 ENHRY and CDR2 SYGVKD. The length of the CDR3 is 13 residues. V shed 6 bases, J shed 1 base, and the junction held 2 bases outside the gene matches.